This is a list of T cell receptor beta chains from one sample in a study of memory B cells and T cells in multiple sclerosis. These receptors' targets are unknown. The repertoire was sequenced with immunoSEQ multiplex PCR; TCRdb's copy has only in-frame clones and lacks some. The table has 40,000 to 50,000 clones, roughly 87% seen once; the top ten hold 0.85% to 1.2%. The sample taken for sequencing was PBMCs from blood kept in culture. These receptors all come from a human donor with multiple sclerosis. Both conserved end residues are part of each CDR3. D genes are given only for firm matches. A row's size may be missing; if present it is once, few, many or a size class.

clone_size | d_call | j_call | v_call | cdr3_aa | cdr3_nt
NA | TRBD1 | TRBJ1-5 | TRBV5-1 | CASSLGQGKYQPQHF | TGCGCCAGCAGCTTGGGACAGGGAAAGTATCAGCCCCAGCATTTT
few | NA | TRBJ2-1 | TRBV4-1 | CASSQLDILSYNEQFF | TGCGCCAGCAGCCAACTGGACATCCTCTCCTACAATGAGCAGTTCTTC
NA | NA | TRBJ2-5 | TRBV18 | CASSPAGETQYF | TGTGCCAGCTCACCCGCCGGTGAGACCCAGTACTTC
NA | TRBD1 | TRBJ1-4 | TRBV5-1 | CASSISGTGSEKLFF | TGCGCCAGCAGCATTTCCGGGACAGGGAGTGAAAAACTGTTTTTT
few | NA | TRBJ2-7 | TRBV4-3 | CASSQGIGLGYEQYF | TGCGCCAGCAGCCAAGGGATAGGCCTAGGGTACGAGCAGTACTTC
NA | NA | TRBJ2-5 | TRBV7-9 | CASSLGGRGGETQYF | TGTGCCAGCAGCTTAGGAGGCAGGGGAGGGGAGACCCAGTACTTC
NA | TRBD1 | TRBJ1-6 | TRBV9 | CASSASQGGSPLHF | TGTGCCAGCAGCGCCAGTCAGGGGGGTTCACCCCTCCACTTT
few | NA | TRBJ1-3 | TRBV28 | CASRAGPTGNTIYF | TGTGCCAGCAGAGCCGGACCCACGGGAAACACCATATATTTT
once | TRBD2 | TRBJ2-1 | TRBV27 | CASRGGLAGGVYNEQFF | TGTGCCAGCAGGGGCGGACTAGCGGGGGGGGTATACAATGAGCAGTTCTTC
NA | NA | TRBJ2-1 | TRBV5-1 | CASSLGGSPYNEQFF | TGCGCCAGCAGCTTGGGAGGGTCCCCCTACAATGAGCAGTTCTTC
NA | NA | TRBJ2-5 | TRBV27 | CASSYGSEQETQYF | TGTGCCAGCAGCTATGGATCGGAACAAGAGACCCAGTACTTC
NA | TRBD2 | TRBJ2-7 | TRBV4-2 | CASSPSTSGGSYEQYF | TGTGCCAGCAGCCCGTCGACTAGCGGGGGGAGCTACGAGCAGTACTTC
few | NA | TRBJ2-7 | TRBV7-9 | CASSLPGEGTSYEQYF | TGTGCCAGCAGCTTACCCGGGGAGGGGACATCCTACGAGCAGTACTTC
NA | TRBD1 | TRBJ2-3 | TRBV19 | CASSTRRQGAPTDTQYF | TGTGCCAGTAGCACCAGGAGACAGGGGGCTCCCACAGATACGCAGTATTTT
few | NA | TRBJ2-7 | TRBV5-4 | CASSPNLGEYEQYF | TGTGCCAGCAGCCCGAATCTAGGAGAGTACGAGCAGTACTTC
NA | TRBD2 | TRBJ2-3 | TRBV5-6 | CASSGLAGGKDTQYF | TGTGCCAGCAGTGGACTAGCGGGGGGTAAAGATACGCAGTATTTT
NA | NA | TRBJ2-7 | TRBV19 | CASSLGYEQYF | TGTGCCAGTAGTCTCGGCTACGAGCAGTACTTC
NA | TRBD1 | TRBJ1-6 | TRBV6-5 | CASSGGTVNSPLHF | TGTGCCAGCAGTGGGGGGACAGTAAATTCACCCCTCCACTTT